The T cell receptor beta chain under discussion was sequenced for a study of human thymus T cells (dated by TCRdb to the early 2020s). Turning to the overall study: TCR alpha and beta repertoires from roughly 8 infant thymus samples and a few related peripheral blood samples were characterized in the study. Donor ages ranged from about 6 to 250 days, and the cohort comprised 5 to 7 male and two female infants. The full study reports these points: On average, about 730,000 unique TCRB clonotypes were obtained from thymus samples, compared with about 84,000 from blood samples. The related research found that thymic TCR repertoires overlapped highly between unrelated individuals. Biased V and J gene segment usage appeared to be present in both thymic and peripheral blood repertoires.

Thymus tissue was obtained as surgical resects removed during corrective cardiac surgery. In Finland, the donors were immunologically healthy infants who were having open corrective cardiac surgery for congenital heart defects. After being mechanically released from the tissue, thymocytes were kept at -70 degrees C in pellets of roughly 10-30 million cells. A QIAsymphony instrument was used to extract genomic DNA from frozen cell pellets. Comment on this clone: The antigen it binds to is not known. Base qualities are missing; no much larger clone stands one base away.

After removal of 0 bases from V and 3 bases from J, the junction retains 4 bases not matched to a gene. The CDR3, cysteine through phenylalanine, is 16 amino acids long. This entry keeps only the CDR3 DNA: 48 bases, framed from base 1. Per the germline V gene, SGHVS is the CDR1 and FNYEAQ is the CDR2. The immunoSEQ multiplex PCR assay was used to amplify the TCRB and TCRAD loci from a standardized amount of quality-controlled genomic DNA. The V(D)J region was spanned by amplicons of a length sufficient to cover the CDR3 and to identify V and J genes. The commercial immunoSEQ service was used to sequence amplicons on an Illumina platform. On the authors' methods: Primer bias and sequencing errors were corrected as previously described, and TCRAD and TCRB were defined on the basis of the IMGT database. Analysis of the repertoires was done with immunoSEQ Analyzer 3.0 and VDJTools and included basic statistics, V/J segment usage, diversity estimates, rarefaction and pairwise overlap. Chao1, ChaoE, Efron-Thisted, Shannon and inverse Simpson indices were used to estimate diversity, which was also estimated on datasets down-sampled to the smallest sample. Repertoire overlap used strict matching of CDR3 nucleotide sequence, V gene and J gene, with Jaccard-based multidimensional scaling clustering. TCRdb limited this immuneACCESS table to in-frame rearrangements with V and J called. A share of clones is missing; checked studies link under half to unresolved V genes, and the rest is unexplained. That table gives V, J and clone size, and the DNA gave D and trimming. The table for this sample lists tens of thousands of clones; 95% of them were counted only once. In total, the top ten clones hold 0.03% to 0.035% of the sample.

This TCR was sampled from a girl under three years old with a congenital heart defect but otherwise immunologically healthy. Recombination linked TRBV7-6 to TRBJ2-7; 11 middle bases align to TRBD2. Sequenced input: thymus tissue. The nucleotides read TGTGCCAGCAGCTTAGCGGACGGGACTAGCGGCTACGAGCAGTACTTC. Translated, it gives CASSLADGTSGYEQYF.